This passage covers 26 T cell receptor beta chains from one sample sequenced in a study of shared clonotypes between healthy human individuals. Naive CD8 isolation took CD45RO-negative cells positively selected for CCR7 and excluded terminally differentiated effector memory CD45RA+ cells. The table came from immunoSEQ multiplex PCR; TCRdb's copy has only in-frame clones and leaves some out. The table has hundreds of thousands of clones, about 91% seen once. Source material: naive CD8+ T cells sorted from blood. The source is a man aged 25-45 years in good health.

The rearrangement links TRBV7-6 to TRBJ2-7; 8 positions agree with TRBD1. Germline-derived CDR1 and CDR2 are SGHVS and FNYEAQ. The CDR3 is made up of 15 amino acids. Trimming took 1 base from V and 4 from J; bases not matched to a gene: 6. The CDR3 DNA is TGTGCCAGCAGCTTAGGGACAGGGTTTCAGTACGAGCAGTACTTC. Translated, it gives CASSLGTGFQYEQYF.

J is TRBJ2-1 and V is TRBV7-8; D call uncertain. This CDR3 contains 11 residues. V gave up 5 bases and J gave up 9 bases, with 8 bases separating them. CDR1 is SGHVS, CDR2 FQNEAQ, per germline. As DNA, the CDR3 is TGTGCCAGCAGCCTCACCGGTGAGCAGTTCTTC. This sequence encodes CASSLTGEQFF.

This clone has just one count. The chain couples TRBV4-1 to TRBJ2-7, with D unclear. Germline loops: CDR1 MGHRA, CDR2 YSYEKL. Between the trimmed V and J ends, which lost 0 bases and 0 bases, there was a span of 9 bases. There are 15 residues in the CDR3. The CDR3 here is CASSQDMGSSYEQYF. The CDR3 coding sequence is TGCGCCAGCAGCCAAGATATGGGGTCCTCCTACGAGCAGTACTTC.

The chain has TRBV11-1 and TRBJ2-7; D possibly matches TRBD1 or TRBD2 (5 bases each). Per the germline V gene, CDR1 is SGHAT and CDR2 is FQDESV (reference sequence). With 4 bases removed from V and 2 bases from J, the gap between germline ends came to 12 bases. The CDR3 consists of 14 residues. CDR3 loop: CASSYSGTPYEQYF. DNA of the CDR3: TGTGCCAGCAGCTACTCCGGGACCCCCTACGAGCAGTACTTC. Based on the CDR3 plus reference TRBV11-1 and TRBJ2-7, the full variable domain is EAEVAQSPRYKITEKSQAVAFWCDPISGHATLYWYRQILGQGPELLVQFQDESVVDDSQLPKDRFSAERLKGVDSTLKIQPAELGDSAMYLCASSYSGTPYEQYFGPGTRLTVT.

This sequence joins TRBV14 and TRBJ2-1, with 11 nucleotides matching TRBD1. The CDR3 has 16 amino acids. CDR1 is SGHDN, CDR2 FVKESK, per germline. V gave up 0 bases and J gave up 8 bases; unmatched junction bases: 6. The CDR3 here is CASSQDWGQGVYEQFF. In nucleotides, the CDR3 is TGTGCCAGCAGCCAAGATTGGGGACAGGGGGTCTATGAGCAGTTCTTC.

The J gene is TRBJ2-1, the V gene TRBV30, with 7 bases fitting TRBD2. CDR3 size: 15 residues. Germline assignment: CDR1 GTSNPN and CDR2 SVGIG (reference sequence). The junction had 12 bases not matched to a gene; V was cut back by 5 bases and J by 5 bases. CDR3 in amino acids: CAWDGEGGKHNEQFF. CDR3 nucleotide sequence: TGTGCCTGGGACGGCGAGGGAGGGAAGCACAATGAGCAGTTCTTC.

J is TRBJ2-7 and V is TRBV19; D remains unclear. CDR3 length: 13 residues. Germline CDR1 reads LNHDA; CDR2 reads SQIVND (reference sequence). Between the trimmed V and J ends, which lost 5 bases and 3 bases, there was a span of 11 bases. The CDR3 spells CASSYRAFYEQYF. CDR3 coding DNA: TGTGCCAGTAGTTACCGGGCATTCTACGAGCAGTACTTC.

The chain couples TRBV5-1 to TRBJ1-2, with TRBD1 as a possible D gene (5 bases). Deletions cut 4 bases from V and 4 bases from J, with 14 bases between. The CDR3 extends over 14 amino acids. CDR1 SGHRS and CDR2 YFSETQ come from the germline V gene. As DNA, the CDR3 is TGCGCCAGCAGCGAGGGACGGACTGTCTATGGCTACACCTTC. This sequence encodes CASSEGRTVYGYTF. Full variable domain (rest looked up from reference TRBV5-1 and TRBJ1-2): KAGVTQTPRYLIKTRGQQVTLSCSPISGHRSVSWYQQTPGQGLQFLFEYFSETQRNKGNFPGRFSGRQFSNSRSEMNVSTLELGDSALYLCASSEGRTVYGYTFGSGTRLTVV.

The V and J genes are TRBV2 and TRBJ2-3; TRBD1 matches 9 bases. Germline-derived CDR1 and CDR2 are SNHLY and FYNNEI. The CDR3 totals 16 residues. V dropped 9 bases and J dropped 2; count of bases not matched to a gene: 12. CDR3 in amino acids: CASVQGASFNTDTQYF. The CDR3 bases are TGTGCCAGTGTACAGGGGGCCTCTTTCAACACAGATACGCAGTATTTT.

The V and J genes are TRBV18 and TRBJ2-5; D possibly matches TRBD1 or TRBD2 (5 bases each). Trimming pared 3 bases from V and 2 bases from J, leaving 16 bases between. The CDR3 consists of 16 residues. Germline CDR1 and CDR2: KGHSH and LQKENI. CDR3: CASSPLGAERQETQYF. The CDR3 DNA is TGTGCCAGCTCACCCCTCGGGGCAGAGCGGCAAGAGACCCAGTACTTC.

The chain is built from TRBV7-9 and TRBJ1-2, with 7 bases lining up with TRBD1. Germline values: CDR1 SEHNR, CDR2 FQNEAQ (reference sequence). The CDR3 is made up of 14 amino acids. The V and J ends lost 6 bases and 4 bases, in that order; junction bases with no gene match: 8. This CDR3 reads CASRDRDRIYGYTF. CDR3 in DNA: TGTGCCAGCAGAGACCGGGACAGAATCTATGGCTACACCTTC.

About this clone itself: Different DNA sequences within this sample yield the same CDR3. The chain uses TRBV27 and TRBJ2-7; D gene ambiguous. V lost 5 bases to trimming and J lost 0 bases, with 8 bases between them. The CDR3 totals 13 residues. Looked up from germline, CDR1 is MNHEY and CDR2 is SMNVEV (reference sequence). For the CDR3, the DNA is TGTGCCAGCAGTGCGCAGAGCTCCTACGAGCAGTACTTC. This codes for CASSAQSSYEQYF.

The V gene is TRBV29-1, the J gene TRBJ1-1; tentatively, D is TRBD1 (5 bases). V shed 5 bases and J shed 6 bases, with 16 bases lying between them. The germline CDR1 and CDR2 sequences are SQVTM and ANQGSEA. The CDR3 length is 13 residues. Here the CDR3 reads CSVLRGPRAEAFF. For the CDR3, the DNA is TGCAGCGTTCTACGGGGACCGCGGGCTGAAGCTTTCTTT.

The rearrangement links TRBV29-1 to TRBJ2-1, with TRBD1 matching over 10 bases. Germline loops: CDR1 SQVTM, CDR2 ANQGSEA. The CDR3 has 17 amino acids. J lost 4 bases, V lost 1 base, and 10 bases had no gene match. The CDR3 DNA reads TGCAGCGTTGAAGGACCCCCCGGGACAGGGGCTTACAATGAGCAGTTCTTC. Translation: CSVEGPPGTGAYNEQFF.

This rearrangement joins TRBV28 to TRBJ1-2; D remains ambiguous. V was clipped by 5 bases and J by 7 bases, with 14 bases between them. Per germline, CDR1 MDHEN and CDR2 SYDVKM. The CDR3 length is 13 residues. Written as DNA, the CDR3 is TGTGCCAGCAGTCCCGGCGGGGTGAGTGGCTACACCTTC. It yields the protein CASSPGGVSGYTF.

The V call is TRBV11-1, the J call TRBJ2-3, with TRBD1 matching 9 bases. The length of the CDR3 is 16 residues. The germline V gene encodes CDR1 SGHAT and CDR2 FQDESV (reference sequence). Unmatched junction bases numbered 5, after V lost 1 base and J lost 3 bases. The DNA for the CDR3 is TGTGCCAGCAGCTTAGTTCCGGGACAGGGAACAGATACGCAGTATTTT. Translation: CASSLVPGQGTDTQYF. Using reference TRBV11-1 and TRBJ2-3 for the parts outside the CDR3, the full variable domain is EAEVAQSPRYKITEKSQAVAFWCDPISGHATLYWYRQILGQGPELLVQFQDESVVDDSQLPKDRFSAERLKGVDSTLKIQPAELGDSAMYLCASSLVPGQGTDTQYFGPGTRLTVL.

This chain connects TRBV11-2 to TRBJ2-7; D perhaps matches TRBD2 (6 bases). Germline assignment: CDR1 SGHAT and CDR2 FQNNGV. V lost 0 bases to trimming and J lost 0 bases, with 9 bases between them. CDR3 length: 15 amino acids. This CDR3 reads CASSLELASSYEQYF. The CDR3 DNA is TGTGCCAGCAGCTTAGAACTAGCCTCCTCCTACGAGCAGTACTTC.

Concerning this clone itself: Other nucleotide sequences from this sample produce the same CDR3. The chain links TRBV4-1 to TRBJ1-1; D ambiguous. The CDR3 sequence is 14 residues long. Germline CDR1 reads MGHRA; CDR2 reads YSYEKL. V dropped 1 base and J dropped 1 base, with 7 bases sitting between them. CDR3 in DNA: TGCGCCAGCAGCCAAGTCGGGGAGAACACTGAAGCTTTCTTT. Protein product: CASSQVGENTEAFF.

The CDR3: CASTGHPDRETQYF. DNA for the CDR3: TGTGCCAGCACTGGACACCCAGATCGAGAGACCCAGTACTTC. J is TRBJ2-5 and V is TRBV6-1; D is possibly TRBD1 (5 bases). Trimming removed 7 bases at V and 4 bases at J, with 16 bases between. The CDR3 is 14 amino acids. Per the germline V gene, CDR1 is MNHNS and CDR2 is SASEGT.

The chain uses TRBV11-3 and TRBJ2-7; 8 nucleotides match TRBD2. The CDR3 consists of 15 residues. J was trimmed by 3 bases and V by 0 bases; bases with no gene match: 4. In germline, CDR1 is SGHNT, CDR2 YENEEA. CDR3 sequence reads: CASSLETGTSYEQYF. CDR3 DNA: TGTGCCAGCAGCTTAGAAACCGGGACTAGCTACGAGCAGTACTTC.

This clone was recorded only once. This rearrangement joins TRBV10-3 to TRBJ1-2; 9 nucleotides match TRBD1. Germline V gene sequence: CDR1 ENHRY, CDR2 SYGVKD. The CDR3 has 14 amino acids. Unmatched junction bases numbered 10, after V lost 8 bases and J lost 6 bases. CDR3 residues: CAIGETGGDHGYTF. CDR3 in DNA: TGTGCCATCGGGGAAACAGGGGGCGATCATGGCTACACCTTC.

V and J are TRBV9 and TRBJ2-3; D ambiguous. This CDR3 is 16 amino acids long. Trimming cost V 0 bases and J 4 bases, with 15 bases left between them. Germline values: CDR1 SGDLS, CDR2 YYNGEE. Here the CDR3 DNA reads TGTGCCAGCAGCGTAGAACGGGTCTCCCCCGCAGATACGCAGTATTTT. It encodes CASSVERVSPADTQYF.

This clone appeared a single time. The genes are TRBV4-1 and TRBJ2-1, with D perhaps matching TRBD2 (6 bases). This CDR3 is 13 amino acids long. V was pared by 4 bases and J by 6 bases, with 10 bases between. Per the germline V gene, CDR1 is MGHRA and CDR2 is YSYEKL. The CDR3 is CASSPVGGNEQFF. Written as DNA, the CDR3 is TGCGCCAGCAGCCCCGTGGGGGGCAATGAGCAGTTCTTC.

As DNA, the CDR3 is TGTGCCAGCAGTTTAAGCAGGGGGCGATGGGTGAACACTGAAGCTTTCTTT. It specifies CASSLSRGRWVNTEAFF. The chain links TRBV27 to TRBJ1-1, with TRBD1 matching 8 bases. J gave up 0 bases and V 2 bases, and 8 bases lay outside the gene matches. The CDR3 loop spans 17 amino acids. Per germline, CDR1 MNHEY and CDR2 SMNVEV (reference sequence).

V and J are TRBV29-1 and TRBJ2-1; 7 positions agree with TRBD2. Trimming removed 5 bases from V and 9 bases from J; junction bases left unmatched: 16. Germline V gene lookup returns CDR1 SQVTM and CDR2 ANQGSEA. The CDR3 contains 15 residues. The CDR3 DNA reads as TGCAGCGTTCCACAGAGGACTAGAACTGGGGGTGAGCAGTTCTTC. Translating gives CSVPQRTRTGGEQFF.

The genes are TRBV27 and TRBJ2-1; D ambiguous. V was trimmed by 4 bases and J by 8 bases, leaving 12 bases between them. Germline loops: CDR1 MNHEY, CDR2 SMNVEV (reference sequence). The CDR3 spans 13 residues. The CDR3 protein is CASSSRPRDEQFF. The CDR3 DNA sequence: TGTGCCAGCAGTTCCCGACCCCGGGATGAGCAGTTCTTC.